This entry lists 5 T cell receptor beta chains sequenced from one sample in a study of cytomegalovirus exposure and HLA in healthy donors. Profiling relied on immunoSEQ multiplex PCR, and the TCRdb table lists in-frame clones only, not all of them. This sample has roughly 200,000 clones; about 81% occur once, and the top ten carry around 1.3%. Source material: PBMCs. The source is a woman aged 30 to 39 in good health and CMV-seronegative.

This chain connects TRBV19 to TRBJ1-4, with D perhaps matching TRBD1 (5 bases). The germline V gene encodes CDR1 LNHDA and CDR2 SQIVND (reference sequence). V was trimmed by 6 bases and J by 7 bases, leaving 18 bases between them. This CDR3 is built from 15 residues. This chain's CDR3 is CASRLLQGKGEKLFF. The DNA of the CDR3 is TGTGCCAGTAGGCTCCTCCAGGGAAAGGGTGAAAAACTGTTTTTT.

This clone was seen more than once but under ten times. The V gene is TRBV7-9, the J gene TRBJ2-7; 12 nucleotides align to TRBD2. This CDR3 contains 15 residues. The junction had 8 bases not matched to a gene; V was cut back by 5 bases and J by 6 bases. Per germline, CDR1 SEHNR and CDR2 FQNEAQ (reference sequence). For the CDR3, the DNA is TGTGCCAGCAGCCCGTCCGGACTAGCGGGGAGCGAGCAGTACTTC. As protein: CASSPSGLAGSEQYF.

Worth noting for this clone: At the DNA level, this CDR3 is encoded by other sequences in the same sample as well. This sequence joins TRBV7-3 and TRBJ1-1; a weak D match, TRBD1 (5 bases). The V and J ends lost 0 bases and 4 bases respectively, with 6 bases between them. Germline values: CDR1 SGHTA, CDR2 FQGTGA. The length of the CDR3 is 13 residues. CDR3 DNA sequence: TGTGCCAGCAGCTTAACGGGGGGCACTGAAGCTTTCTTT. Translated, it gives CASSLTGGTEAFF.

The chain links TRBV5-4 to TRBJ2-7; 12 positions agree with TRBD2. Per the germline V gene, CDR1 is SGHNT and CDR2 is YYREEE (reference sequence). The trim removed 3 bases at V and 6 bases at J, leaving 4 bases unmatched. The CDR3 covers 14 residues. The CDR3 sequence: CASSYRTSGTEQYF. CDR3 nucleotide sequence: TGTGCCAGCAGCTACCGGACTAGCGGGACCGAGCAGTACTTC.

This CDR3 reads CATSTREGLGYTF. In DNA, the CDR3 is TGTGCCACCAGCACCCGGGAAGGGCTTGGCTACACCTTC. V and J are TRBV15 and TRBJ1-2, with D uncertain. The CDR3 totals 13 residues. Germline V gene sequence: CDR1 LNHNV, CDR2 YYDKDF (reference sequence). V was clipped by 4 bases and J by 7 bases, with 13 bases between them.